Shown below are 32 T cell receptor beta chains from a single sample sequenced in a study of blood T cells in healthy people across ages. The second PCR ran roughly 6 to 12 cycles with a sample-barcoded 5' primer and J-beta primers. TCRdb re-derived calls from the 5' RACE reads in MiXCR, one entry per CDR3 protein. The data hold roughly 800,000 distinct CDR3 sequences, with around half observed a single time. The sequenced sample consisted of blood. These receptors all come from a man of 80 years or more in good health.

V and J are TRBV20-1 and TRBJ2-3; the match to TRBD2 covers 11 bases. The CDR3 is 16 amino acids. The trim removed 6 bases at V and 0 bases at J, leaving 8 bases unmatched. CDR1 and CDR2 from the germline V gene are DFQATT and SNEGSKA (reference sequence). CDR3 in amino acids: CSAPLAGAGSTDTQYF. CDR3 DNA: TGCAGTGCGCCACTAGCGGGAGCGGGAAGCACAGATACGCAGTATTTT.

The chain has TRBV20-1 and TRBJ1-5; D ambiguous. Germline CDR1 DFQATT, CDR2 SNEGSKA (reference sequence). The CDR3 is made up of 13 amino acids. Trimming pared 0 bases from V and 5 bases from J, leaving 8 bases between. CDR3 in DNA: TGCAGTGCTAGAGAGAACAGTTATCAGCCCCAGCATTTT. It translates to CSARENSYQPQHF.

V usage is TRBV5-1 and J usage is TRBJ1-2, with TRBD1 identical over 9 bases. The length of the CDR3 is 15 residues. Trimming at V came to 4 bases and at J to 3 bases, leaving 7 bases not matched to a gene. Germline CDR1 reads SGHRS; CDR2 reads YFSETQ. CDR3 protein: CASSLQGAGDYGYTF. In nucleotides, the CDR3 is TGCGCCAGCAGCCTACAGGGGGCAGGGGACTATGGCTACACCTTC.

This clonotype was counted only a few times. The chain combines TRBV21-1 with TRBJ2-6; the table assigns TRBD1, which was not confirmed against the DNA. TRBV21-1 is shown as a pseudogene. The CDR3 runs 15 residues. CDR3 loop: CASSKEAGGPNVLTF. The DNA for the CDR3 is TGTGCCAGCAGCAAAGAGGCAGGGGGTCCCAACGTCCTGACTTTC.

The chain joins TRBV20-1 to TRBJ2-6; D might be TRBD1 (6 bases). The V and J ends lost 0 bases and 4 bases respectively, with 22 bases between them. CDR3 length equals 19 residues. CDR1 DFQATT and CDR2 SNEGSKA come from the germline V gene (reference sequence). The CDR3 spells CSARDRIQGTRSGANVLTF. Written as DNA, the CDR3 is TGCAGTGCTAGAGACAGAATACAGGGTACCCGATCGGGGGCCAACGTCCTGACTTTC.

The rearrangement links TRBV5-1 to TRBJ1-1; the D gene is possibly TRBD1 (6 bases). The CDR3 is made up of 13 amino acids. The V and J ends lost 7 bases and 3 bases respectively, with 13 bases between them. Per the germline V gene, CDR1 is SGHRS and CDR2 is YFSETQ. The CDR3 region has the DNA TGCGCCAGCGGATACAGGGCCGACACTGAAGCTTTCTTT. This gives the protein CASGYRADTEAFF.

The chain employs TRBV2 and TRBJ2-7, with 7 positions matching TRBD1. CDR1 SNHLY and CDR2 FYNNEI come from the germline V gene. The CDR3 runs to 15 residues. V shed 3 bases and J 0 bases; nucleotides not matched to a gene: 5. The DNA for the CDR3 is TGTGCCAGCAGTGACAACAGGGGTTTCTCCTACGAGCAGTACTTC. Translating gives CASSDNRGFSYEQYF.

This clonotype showed up just a few times. This sequence joins TRBV12-3 or TRBV12-4 and TRBJ2-7, with D uncertain. The CDR3 is 15 residues long. The V gene lost 1 base and the J gene lost 4 bases, with 14 bases spanning the gap. The CDR3 nucleotides read TGTGCCAGCAGTTTAGGGGCAGTATATGGATACGAGCAGTACTTC. This encodes CASSLGAVYGYEQYF.

This sequence joins TRBV5-1 and TRBJ2-1; D possibly matches TRBD1 or TRBD2 (6 bases each). Trimming removed 6 bases from V and 0 bases from J, with 13 bases in between. Germline-derived CDR1 and CDR2 are SGHRS and YFSETQ. The CDR3 is 15 amino acids. The CDR3 loop is CASTWGASSYNEQFF. The CDR3 DNA reads as TGCGCCAGCACCTGGGGGGCGAGCTCCTACAATGAGCAGTTCTTC.

This chain joins TRBV11-2 and TRBJ2-4, with 7 bases lining up with TRBD2. Germline CDR1 SGHAT, CDR2 FQNNGV. V lost 5 bases to trimming and J lost 14 bases; unmatched junction nucleotides: 9. This CDR3 comprises 12 residues. The CDR3 bases are TGTGCCAGCAGCGAAGGGACTACCCTGAAGTACTTC. This gives the protein CASSEGTTLKYF.

The V call is TRBV20-1, the J call TRBJ1-4; D uncertain. V lost 5 bases and J lost 1, with 14 bases in between. CDR3 length: 15 residues. The germline CDR1 and CDR2 sequences are DFQATT and SNEGSKA (reference sequence). The CDR3 region has the DNA TGCAGTGCTGGCCATGCCCTGGGAACTAATGAAAAACTGTTTTTT. This sequence encodes CSAGHALGTNEKLFF.

The V call is TRBV2, the J call TRBJ1-2; 7 bases agree with TRBD1. This CDR3 is 14 amino acids long. CDR1 is SNHLY and CDR2 is FYNNEI in the germline V gene. Trimming removed 7 bases from V and 0 bases from J; junction bases left unmatched: 5. CDR3 sequence reads: CASKGAGANYGYTF. Written as DNA, the CDR3 is TGTGCCAGCAAGGGGGCCGGAGCTAACTATGGCTACACCTTC.

This chain connects TRBV6-5 to TRBJ2-7, with 7 bases fitting TRBD1. J gave up 3 bases and V 1 base, and 3 bases lay outside the gene matches. CDR1 is MNHEY and CDR2 is SVGAGI in the germline V gene. The CDR3 runs to 14 residues. The CDR3 spells CASSYFGTVYEQYF. The CDR3 bases are TGTGCCAGCAGTTACTTTGGGACAGTCTACGAGCAGTACTTC.

The chain employs TRBV14 and TRBJ2-5, with TRBD1 matching 7 bases. The J segment lost 2 bases and the V segment lost 5 bases, leaving 17 bases of the junction unmatched. The CDR3 sequence is 18 residues long. Germline V gives CDR1 SGHDN, CDR2 FVKESK. CDR3 in DNA: TGTGCCAGCAGCTTTCGGCGACGAGGAACAGGGGCGCAAGAGACCCAGTACTTC. This sequence encodes CASSFRRRGTGAQETQYF. Looking up the rest from reference TRBV14 and TRBJ2-5 gives the full variable domain: EAGVTQFPSHSVIEKGQTVTLRCDPISGHDNLYWYRRVMGKEIKFLLHFVKESKQDESGMPNNRFLAERTGGTYSTLKVQPAELEDSGVYFCASSFRRRGTGAQETQYFGPGTRLLVL.

The chain is built from TRBV30 and TRBJ1-2; D is unresolved. Looked up from germline, CDR1 is GTSNPN and CDR2 is SVGIG (reference sequence). CDR3 length: 11 amino acids. V was cut by 1 base and J by 7 bases, with 7 bases left in between. The CDR3 here is CAWSAQAGYTF. The CDR3, as DNA: TGTGCCTGGAGTGCCCAGGCTGGCTACACCTTC.

The genes are TRBV21-1 and TRBJ2-3; TRBD2 is the table's D call, not checked against the DNA. TRBV21-1 is a pseudogene locus. CDR3 length: 20 amino acids. The CDR3 region is CASSNDPGVAGGPCTDTQYF. CDR3 DNA sequence: TGTGCCAGCAGCAACGACCCTGGGGTAGCGGGAGGTCCCTGCACAGATACGCAGTATTTT.

The chain carries TRBV28 and TRBJ2-2; D is possibly TRBD2 (6 bases). This CDR3 region has 12 residues. The germline gives CDR1 MDHEN, CDR2 SYDVKM. CDR3 amino acids: CAGGKNTGELFF. Here the CDR3 DNA reads TGTGCGGGGGGAAAGAACACCGGGGAGCTGTTTTTT.

This clonotype was counted a few times. The chain has TRBV7-8 and TRBJ2-3, with 13 bases that match TRBD2. The CDR3 is made up of 17 amino acids. Germline-derived CDR1 and CDR2 are SGHVS and FQNEAQ. V was pared by 4 bases and J by 6 bases, with 10 bases of the junction left unmatched. Written as DNA, the CDR3 is TGTGCCAGCAGCTCCCAACGATGGACTAGCGGGAGTGATACGCAGTATTTT. It is translated as CASSSQRWTSGSDTQYF.

The sample holds a few counts of this clonotype. The chain links TRBV7-8 to TRBJ2-2; the D is unclear. CDR3 size: 12 residues. V was trimmed by 6 bases and J by 5 bases, leaving 7 bases between them. Germline V gene lookup returns CDR1 SGHVS and CDR2 FQNEAQ. CDR3 nucleotides: TGTGCCAGCAGAGTTGGGACCGGGGAGCTGTTTTTT. Protein product: CASRVGTGELFF.

This chain uses TRBV20-1 with TRBJ2-3; TRBD1 agrees at 7 bases. The CDR3 consists of 18 residues. Germline trimming cut 3 bases from V and 0 bases from J; bases unmatched to any gene: 15. Germline V lookup: CDR1 DFQATT, CDR2 SNEGSKA (reference sequence). The CDR3 bases are TGCAGTGCTAGGCCCTCTGGTTTGGACAGGAAGAGCACAGATACGCAGTATTTT. Protein product: CSARPSGLDRKSTDTQYF.

V usage is TRBV6-6 and J usage is TRBJ2-5; 7 bases agree with TRBD1. V dropped 5 bases and J dropped 11; count of bases not matched to a gene: 5. Germline V gene data show CDR1 as MNHNY and CDR2 as SVGAGI (reference sequence). The CDR3 contains 11 residues. As DNA, the CDR3 is TGTGCCAGCAGTCCCGGGACAGCTCAGTACTTC. Its translation: CASSPGTAQYF.

The chain links TRBV29-1 to TRBJ1-1, with D hard to call. CDR3 length equals 13 residues. The V gene's germline CDR1 is SQVTM and CDR2 ANQGSEA. The V and J ends lost 3 bases and 0 bases respectively, with 8 bases between them. CDR3 sequence reads: CSVERGMNTEAFF. The DNA of the CDR3 is TGCAGCGTTGAGCGGGGAATGAACACTGAAGCTTTCTTT.

In the case of this clonotype: At one end, the junction sequence differs from germline, possibly due to a read error. The chain joins TRBV7-2 to TRBJ1-2; possible D gene TRBD1, 5 bases. Germline CDR1 and CDR2: SGHTA and FQGNSA. The CDR3 loop spans 17 amino acids. Here the CDR3 reads CASSLSPGTVTNCGYTF. In DNA, the CDR3 is TGTGCCAGCAGCTTATCCCCGGGGACCGTTACTAACTGTGGCTACACCTTC.

The chain couples TRBV12-3 or TRBV12-4 to TRBJ2-2; a possible D gene is TRBD2 (6 bases). The V gene lost 11 bases and the J gene lost 4 bases, with 17 bases spanning the gap. This CDR3 has 14 amino acids. The CDR3 DNA reads as TGTGCCTGCGCCGCGGGAAGTATCACCGGGGAGCTGTTTTTT. It specifies CACAAGSITGELFF.

V usage is TRBV9 and J usage is TRBJ2-1, with TRBD2 identical over 13 bases. Losses at the gene ends were 0 bases for V and 6 bases for J; bases not matched to a gene: 15. The CDR3 contains 20 residues. Germline V lookup: CDR1 SGDLS, CDR2 YYNGEE. CDR3 DNA sequence: TGTGCCAGCAGCGTAGGTTTGTATGGGACTAGCGGGACCGAAGGCAATGAGCAGTTCTTC. Translating gives CASSVGLYGTSGTEGNEQFF. The entire variable domain, with the rest obtained from reference TRBV9 and TRBJ2-1, is as follows: DSGVTQTPKHLITATGQRVTLRCSPRSGDLSVYWYQQSLDQGLQFLIQYYNGEERAKGNILERFSAQQFPDLHSELNLSSLELGDSALYFCASSVGLYGTSGTEGNEQFFGPGTRLTVL.

V and J are TRBV20-1 and TRBJ2-1, with 11 bases matching TRBD2. With 4 bases clipped from V and 11 bases from J, the junction kept 16 bases outside the gene matches. Germline CDR1 and CDR2: DFQATT and SNEGSKA (reference sequence). The CDR3 loop spans 16 amino acids. CDR3 residues: CSAIYLAGGQVQKQFF. The CDR3 coding sequence is TGCAGTGCTATATACCTAGCGGGAGGCCAGGTCCAAAAGCAGTTCTTC.

The rearrangement joins TRBV3-1 to TRBJ1-2; D remains unclear. The ends were cut back, 4 bases at V and 5 bases at J, with 20 bases in the middle. This CDR3 is 16 amino acids long. CDR1 is LGHDT and CDR2 is YNNKEL in the germline V gene (reference sequence). The CDR3 sequence: CASSPSRVPLRYGYTF. The CDR3 DNA sequence: TGTGCCAGCAGCCCGTCACGGGTCCCGCTGCGTTATGGCTACACCTTC. Full variable domain (remainder filled in from reference TRBV3-1 and TRBJ1-2): DTAVSQTPKYLVTQMGNDKSIKCEQNLGHDTMYWYKQDSKKFLKIMFSYNNKELIINETVPNRFSPKSPDKAHLNLHINSLELGDSAVYFCASSPSRVPLRYGYTFGSGTRLTVV.

This clonotype has only a few counts. This chain links TRBV7-2 with TRBJ1-1; D gene ambiguous. Deletions cut 1 base from V and 0 bases from J, with 6 bases between. Germline V CDR1 and CDR2: SGHTA, FQGNSA. The CDR3 totals 14 residues. The DNA of the CDR3 is TGTGCCAGCAGCTTAGAACAGATGAACACTGAAGCTTTCTTT. Residues: CASSLEQMNTEAFF.

J is TRBJ1-5 and V is TRBV20-1; the D is unclear. CDR1 is DFQATT, CDR2 SNEGSKA, per germline (reference sequence). This CDR3 has 14 residues. V lost 6 bases to trimming and J lost 1 base, with 13 bases between them. CDR3 sequence reads: CSATRRASNQPQHF. In nucleotides, the CDR3 is TGCAGTGCGACCCGTAGGGCGAGCAATCAGCCCCAGCATTTT.

This clonotype was found once. The CDR3: CASRKQEGYEQYF. The CDR3 DNA reads as TGTGCCAGCAGAAAACAGGAGGGCTACGAGCAGTACTTC. The chain uses TRBV6-5 and TRBJ2-7; D possibly corresponds to TRBD2 (6 bases). The V gene lost 6 bases and the J gene lost 3 bases, with 12 bases spanning the gap. CDR1 MNHEY and CDR2 SVGAGI come from the germline V gene. The CDR3 contains 13 residues.

This clonotype was seen only a few times. V is TRBV12-3 or TRBV12-4 and J is TRBJ2-1; 8 positions match TRBD2. After removal of 7 bases from V and 3 bases from J, the junction contained 11 bases not matched to a gene. The CDR3 is made up of 16 amino acids. The CDR3 region is CASTARGSGIYNEQFF. CDR3 sequence (DNA): TGTGCCAGCACGGCCCGGGGTAGCGGGATCTACAATGAGCAGTTCTTC.

The chain uses TRBV12-3 or TRBV12-4 and TRBJ2-2, with D perhaps TRBD1 (6 bases). The CDR3 has 14 residues. Deletions cut 3 bases from V and 8 bases from J, with 13 bases between. The CDR3 DNA follows: TGTGCCAGCAGTTTTAGGGGGTCAGGAGGGGAGCTGTTTTTT. Amino acids: CASSFRGSGGELFF.